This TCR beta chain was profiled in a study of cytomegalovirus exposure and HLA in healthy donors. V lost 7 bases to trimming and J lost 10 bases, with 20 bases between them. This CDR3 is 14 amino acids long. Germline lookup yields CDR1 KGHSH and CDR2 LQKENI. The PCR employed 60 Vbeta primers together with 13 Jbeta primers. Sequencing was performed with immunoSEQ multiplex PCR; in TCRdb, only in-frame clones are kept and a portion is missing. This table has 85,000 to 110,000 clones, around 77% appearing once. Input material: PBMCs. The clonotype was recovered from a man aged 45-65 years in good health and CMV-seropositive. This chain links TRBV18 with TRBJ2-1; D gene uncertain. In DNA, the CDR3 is TGTGCCAGCTTCGACTTGCTATCTGTCACGGAGCAGTTCTTC. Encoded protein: CASFDLLSVTEQFF.